A selection of T cell receptor beta chains follows, all from one sample in a study of T cells in Graves' hyperthyroidism and ophthalmopathy. One entry per CDR3 protein results from TCRdb running MiXCR on the multiplex PCR reads. The sample has approximately 520,000 distinct CDR3 sequences, around 22% seen once. Specimen: blood. These receptors all stem from a woman aged 25 to 39 with Graves' ophthalmopathy. Each CDR3 is given with its conserved first and last residue. A D gene is named only where the DNA matches it firmly. Only part of the rows carry a size: once, few, many, or a class if the clone is expanded.

j_gene | abundance | d_gene | v_gene | CDR3aa | CDR3nt
TRBJ2-5 | NA | TRBD1 | TRBV24-1 | CATSEPQGQRLQETQYF | TGTGCCACCAGTGAACCACAGGGACAGAGATTACAAGAGACCCAGTACTTC
TRBJ1-1 | many | NA | TRBV2 | CARSTGSGVAEAFF | TGTGCCAGGAGCACAGGCAGCGGGGTCGCTGAAGCTTTCTTT
TRBJ1-2 | many | NA | TRBV6-5 | CASSYSGGDQVYGYTF | TGTGCCAGCAGTTACTCGGGTGGGGATCAAGTCTATGGCTACACCTTC
TRBJ2-2 | many | NA | TRBV6-1 | CASSPPGEDTGELFF | TGTGCCAGCAGCCCCCCCGGGGAGGACACCGGGGAGCTGTTTTTT
TRBJ1-1 | many | NA | TRBV6-1 | CASKGRGNTEAFF | TGTGCCAGCAAAGGGAGAGGGAACACTGAAGCTTTCTTT
TRBJ2-7 | NA | NA | TRBV6-5 | CASSVTSIIYEQYF | TGTGCCAGCAGCGTTACTAGTATAATTTACGAGCAGTACTTC
TRBJ1-6 | NA | TRBD1 | TRBV7-2 | CASSLLGTGGPYSPLHF | TGTGCCAGCAGCTTACTCGGGACAGGGGGACCGTATTCACCCCTCCACTTT
TRBJ1-5 | many | TRBD1 | TRBV27 | CASSRQGRQPQHF | TGTGCCAGCAGTCGACAGGGCCGACAGCCCCAGCATTTT
TRBJ2-7 | many | NA | TRBV30 | CAWSVSGGAYEQYF | TGTGCCTGGAGTGTAAGCGGCGGTGCCTACGAGCAGTACTTC
TRBJ2-6 | many | TRBD2 | TRBV7-2 | CASSLPSSGGLSGANVLTF | TGTGCCAGCAGCCTCCCCTCTAGCGGGGGCCTCTCTGGGGCCAACGTCCTGACTTTC
TRBJ1-2 | few | NA | TRBV5-1 | CASSLASGANYGYTF | TGCGCCAGCAGCTTGGCATCCGGGGCTAACTATGGCTACACCTTC
TRBJ1-2 | few | NA | TRBV3-1 | CASSPTWDFYYGYTF | TGTGCCAGCAGCCCAACTTGGGACTTTTACTATGGCTACACCTTC
TRBJ2-2 | many | TRBD2 | TRBV12-3/TRBV12-4 | CASSFGGLAGPQNTGELFF | TGTGCCAGCAGTTTCGGTGGACTAGCGGGGCCGCAAAACACCGGGGAGCTGTTTTTT
TRBJ2-4 | many | NA | TRBV6-2/TRBV6-3 | CASSYGAGDGGIQYF | TGTGCCAGCAGTTACGGGGCAGGGGACGGGGGCATTCAGTACTTC
TRBJ1-2 | many | NA | TRBV18 | CASSLDGVRFAF | TGTGCCAGCTCACTGGACGGGGTTCGGTTCGCCTTC
TRBJ2-2 | NA | TRBD2 | TRBV5-1 | CASSVTSGSNTGELFF | TGCGCCAGCAGCGTGACTAGCGGCTCGAACACCGGGGAGCTGTTTTTT
TRBJ2-7 | many | TRBD1 | TRBV7-2 | CASSLTPTGTYEQYF | TGTGCCAGCAGCTTAACGCCGACAGGGACCTACGAGCAGTACTTC
TRBJ1-2 | many | NA | TRBV6-1 | CASSEGSRGYGYTF | TGTGCCAGCAGTGAGGGTTCTCGGGGGTATGGCTACACCTTC
TRBJ2-7 | many | TRBD1 | TRBV6-1 | CASSAPGQVVEQYF | TGTGCCAGCAGTGCTCCGGGACAGGTAGTTGAGCAGTACTTC
TRBJ2-7 | NA | NA | TRBV6-5 | CASRYLEGGSYEQYF | TGTGCCAGCCGCTACCTGGAGGGAGGATCCTACGAGCAGTACTTC
TRBJ1-4 | many | NA | TRBV11-1 | CASSPLGRGDEKLFF | TGTGCCAGCAGCCCCCTTGGCAGGGGTGACGAAAAACTGTTTTTT
TRBJ2-5 | NA | TRBD1 | TRBV11-2 | CASSKQGAQGAQYF | TGTGCCAGCAGCAAACAGGGGGCCCAGGGGGCCCAGTACTTC
TRBJ1-2 | few | NA | TRBV6-5 | CASSRTPYGYTF | TGTGCCAGCAGTCGTACTCCCTATGGCTACACCTTC
TRBJ1-2 | many | NA | TRBV30 | CAWSRSYGYTF | TGTGCCTGGAGTAGATCCTATGGCTACACCTTC
TRBJ1-2 | NA | TRBD1 | TRBV30 | CALDRIAYTF | TGTGCCTTGGACAGGATAGCCTACACCTTC
TRBJ2-7 | many | NA | TRBV7-2 | CASSPMRRGAFYEQYF | TGTGCCAGCAGCCCCATGCGTCGGGGGGCCTTCTACGAGCAGTACTTC
TRBJ2-7 | many | NA | TRBV4-3 | CASSQDAGYEQYF | TGCGCCAGCAGCCAAGATGCCGGGTACGAGCAGTACTTC
TRBJ2-7 | NA | NA | TRBV18 | CASSPGGRDEQYF | TGTGCCAGCTCACCTGGCGGACGGGACGAGCAGTACTTC
TRBJ2-7 | NA | NA | TRBV11-2 | CASSARLGYEQYF | TGTGCCAGCAGCGCCCGACTGGGCTACGAGCAGTACTTC
TRBJ1-1 | many | NA | TRBV12-3/TRBV12-4 | CASARGALNTEAFF | TGTGCCAGCGCTCGCGGGGCTCTGAACACTGAAGCTTTCTTT
TRBJ2-7 | NA | TRBD2 | TRBV20-1 | CSADNVVSSGSNEQYF | TGCAGTGCGGACAACGTAGTGTCTAGCGGGAGCAATGAGCAGTACTTC
TRBJ1-1 | many | TRBD1 | TRBV20-1 | CSVGTGGTEAFF | TGCAGTGTTGGGACAGGGGGTACTGAAGCTTTCTTT
TRBJ2-7 | many | NA | TRBV7-2 | CASSWDPGQNYEQYF | TGTGCCAGCAGCTGGGACCCCGGACAGAACTACGAGCAGTACTTC
TRBJ2-4 | many | NA | TRBV11-2 | CASSKIISPKNIQYF | TGTGCCAGCAGCAAAATTATCTCGCCCAAAAACATTCAGTACTTC
TRBJ1-5 | many | TRBD1 | TRBV7-8 | CASSLGTVYSNQPQHF | TGTGCCAGCAGCCTCGGGACAGTCTATAGCAATCAGCCCCAGCATTTT
TRBJ1-4 | many | NA | TRBV19 | CASSTTTTNEKLFF | TGTGCCAGTAGTACGACCACAACTAATGAAAAACTGTTTTTT
TRBJ1-3 | many | NA | TRBV11-2 | CASSVNQLDTSSGNTIYF | TGTGCCAGCAGCGTCAACCAATTGGACACTAGCTCTGGAAACACCATATATTTT
TRBJ2-2 | many | TRBD2 | TRBV3-1 | CASSQAYRLALFGELFF | TGTGCCAGCAGCCAAGCGTATAGACTAGCTCTGTTCGGGGAGCTGTTTTTT
TRBJ1-5 | few | TRBD1 | TRBV6-1 | CASKPTGGQPQHF | TGTGCCAGCAAGCCCACAGGGGGACAGCCCCAGCATTTT
TRBJ1-5 | many | TRBD1 | TRBV5-1 | CASSLSGTENQPQHF | TGCGCCAGCAGCTTGAGCGGGACAGAGAATCAGCCCCAGCATTTT
TRBJ2-7 | many | NA | TRBV12-3/TRBV12-4 | CASSLRDKWEQYF | TGTGCCAGCAGTCTCCGGGACAAATGGGAGCAGTACTTC
TRBJ1-5 | few | NA | TRBV6-4 | CASGSYNQPQHF | TGTGCCAGCGGGAGTTACAATCAGCCCCAGCATTTT
TRBJ2-2 | NA | NA | TRBV29-1 | CNAINTGELFF | TGCAACGCAATTAACACCGGGGAGCTGTTTTTT
TRBJ1-2 | many | NA | TRBV6-1 | CASSTTGAANGYTF | TGTGCCAGCAGCACCACCGGGGCAGCGAATGGCTACACCTTC
TRBJ1-3 | NA | NA | TRBV12-3/TRBV12-4 | CASSSPHRSGNTIYF | TGTGCCAGCAGTTCCCCCCATCGCTCTGGAAACACCATATATTTT
TRBJ2-7 | NA | TRBD2 | TRBV6-1 | CASRGAGGFIYEQYF | TGTGCCAGCAGGGGAGCGGGGGGGTTCATATACGAGCAGTACTTC
TRBJ2-5 | NA | NA | TRBV2 | CASSVVVQETQYF | TGTGCCAGCAGTGTAGTTGTCCAAGAGACCCAGTACTTC
TRBJ2-2 | once | NA | TRBV3-1 | CASSQERNTGELFF | TGTGCCAGCAGCCAAGAACGGAACACCGGGGAGCTGTTTTTT
TRBJ2-5 | once | TRBD2 | TRBV12-3/TRBV12-4 | CASSETSGPMHGTQYF | TGTGCCAGCAGTGAGACTAGCGGACCCATGCATGGAACCCAGTACTTC
TRBJ2-5 | many | TRBD2 | TRBV28 | CASSSETSFQETQYF | TGTGCCAGCAGCTCTGAGACTAGCTTCCAAGAGACCCAGTACTTC
TRBJ2-5 | NA | TRBD2 | TRBV12-3/TRBV12-4 | CASSLGGSSGETQYF | TGTGCCAGCAGCTTGGGAGGGAGCTCGGGAGAGACCCAGTACTTC
TRBJ2-5 | many | NA | TRBV2 | CASRIETQYF | TGTGCCAGCCGGATAGAGACCCAGTACTTC
TRBJ1-2 | many | TRBD1 | TRBV18 | CASSPRTGGVYGYTF | TGTGCCAGCTCACCACGGACAGGGGGAGTCTATGGCTACACCTTC
TRBJ2-7 | many | NA | TRBV12-3/TRBV12-4 | CASSAGASYEQYF | TGTGCCAGCAGTGCCGGGGCTTCCTACGAGCAGTACTTC